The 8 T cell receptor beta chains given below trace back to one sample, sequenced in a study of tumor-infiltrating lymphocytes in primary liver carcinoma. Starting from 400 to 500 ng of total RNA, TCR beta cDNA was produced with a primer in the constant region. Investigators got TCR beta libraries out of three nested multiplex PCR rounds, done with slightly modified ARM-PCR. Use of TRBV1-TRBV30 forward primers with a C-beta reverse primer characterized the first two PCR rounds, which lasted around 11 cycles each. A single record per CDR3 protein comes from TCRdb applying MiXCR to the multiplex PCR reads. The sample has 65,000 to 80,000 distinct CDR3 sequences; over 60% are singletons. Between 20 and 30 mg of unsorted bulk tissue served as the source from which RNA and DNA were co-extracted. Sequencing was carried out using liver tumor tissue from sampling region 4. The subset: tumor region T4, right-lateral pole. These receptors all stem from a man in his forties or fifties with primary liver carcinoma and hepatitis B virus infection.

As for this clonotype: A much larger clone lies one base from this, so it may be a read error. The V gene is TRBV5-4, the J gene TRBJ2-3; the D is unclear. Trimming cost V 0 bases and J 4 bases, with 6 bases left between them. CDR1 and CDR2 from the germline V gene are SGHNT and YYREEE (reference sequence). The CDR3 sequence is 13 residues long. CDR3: CASSLGSPDTQYF. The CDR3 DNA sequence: TGTGCCAGCAGCTTGGGTTCGCCAGATACGCAGTATTTT.

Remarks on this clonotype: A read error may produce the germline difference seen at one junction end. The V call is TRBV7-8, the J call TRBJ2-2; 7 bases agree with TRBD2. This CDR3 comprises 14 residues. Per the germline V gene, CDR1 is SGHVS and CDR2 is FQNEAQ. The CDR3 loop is CASSSLANTRELFF. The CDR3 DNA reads TGTGCCAGCAGCTCACTAGCGAACACCAGGGAGCTGTTTTTT.

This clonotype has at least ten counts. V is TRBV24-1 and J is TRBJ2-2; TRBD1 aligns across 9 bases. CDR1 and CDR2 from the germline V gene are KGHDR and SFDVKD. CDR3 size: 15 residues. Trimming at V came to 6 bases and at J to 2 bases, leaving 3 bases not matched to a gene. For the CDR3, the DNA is TGTGCCACCAGTACAACAGGGGGCAACACCGGGGAGCTGTTTTTT. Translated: CATSTTGGNTGELFF.

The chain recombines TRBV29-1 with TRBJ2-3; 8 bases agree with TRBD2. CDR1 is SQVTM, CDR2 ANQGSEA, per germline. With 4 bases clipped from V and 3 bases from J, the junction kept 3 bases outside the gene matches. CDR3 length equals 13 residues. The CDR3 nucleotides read TGCAGCGTTGTGGTAGCGGGAACAGATACGCAGTATTTT. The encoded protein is CSVVVAGTDTQYF.

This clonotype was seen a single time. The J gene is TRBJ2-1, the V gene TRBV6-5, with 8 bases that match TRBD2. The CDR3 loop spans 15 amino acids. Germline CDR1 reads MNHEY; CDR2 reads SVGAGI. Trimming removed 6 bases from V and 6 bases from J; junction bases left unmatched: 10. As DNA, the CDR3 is TGTGCCAGCAGGATATCCTGGACTAGCCCCAATGAGCAGTTCTTC. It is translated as CASRISWTSPNEQFF.

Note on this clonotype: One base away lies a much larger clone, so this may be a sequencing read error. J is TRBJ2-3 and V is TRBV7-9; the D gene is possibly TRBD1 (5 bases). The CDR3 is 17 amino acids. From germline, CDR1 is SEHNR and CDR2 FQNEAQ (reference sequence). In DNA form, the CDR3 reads TGTGCCAACAGCACCACAGTCCGAGACAGTTCCATAGATACGCAGTATTTT. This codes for CANSTTVRDSSIDTQYF.

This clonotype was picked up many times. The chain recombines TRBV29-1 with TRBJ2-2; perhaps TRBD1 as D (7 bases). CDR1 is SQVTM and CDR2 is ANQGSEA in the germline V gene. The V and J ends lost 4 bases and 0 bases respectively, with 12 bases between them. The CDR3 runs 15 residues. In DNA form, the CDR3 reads TGCAGCGTTGGCGCGGGGACAGCGAACACCGGGGAGCTGTTTTTT. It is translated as CSVGAGTANTGELFF.

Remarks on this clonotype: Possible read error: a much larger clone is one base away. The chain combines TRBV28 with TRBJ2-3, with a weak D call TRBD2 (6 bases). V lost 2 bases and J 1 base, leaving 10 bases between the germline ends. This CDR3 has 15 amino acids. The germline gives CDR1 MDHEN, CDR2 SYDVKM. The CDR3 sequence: CASSLTTGGTDTQYF. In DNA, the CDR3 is TGTGCCAGCAGTTTAACTACGGGAGGCACAGATACGCAGTATTTT.